The source of this TCR beta chain is a study of cytomegalovirus exposure and HLA in healthy donors. As for this clone: Its antigen is not identified.

Assay used: immunoSEQ multiplex PCR; TCRdb lists only in-frame clones, some missing. The table lists approximately 270,000 clones, roughly 85% of them singletons. Study-wide findings and caveats: The classifier was said to identify cytomegalovirus status with high specificity and sensitivity. Among the CMV-associated chains, a few were confirmed in vitro as specific for CMV antigens.

Germline V gives CDR1 SGHDN, CDR2 FVKESK. V was trimmed by 4 bases and J by 4 bases, leaving 8 bases between them. The CDR3 is 13 amino acids. Sequencing was done on a sample of PBMCs. The chain combines TRBV14 with TRBJ2-1; D gene ambiguous. The receptor was derived from a woman under 30 in good health and CMV-seronegative. The CDR3 DNA sequence: TGTGCCAGCAGCCGTAATAATTACAATGAGCAGTTCTTC. Translation: CASSRNNYNEQFF.